The 21 T cell receptor beta chains presented below share a single source sample, sequenced in a study of blood T cell repertoires in COVID-19. Assay used: immunoSEQ multiplex PCR; TCRdb lists only in-frame clones, some missing. The sample has more than 150,000 clones, over 60% seen once. The sequencing input was peripheral blood. The origin of the receptors is a woman aged 70-85 years with acute or convalescent COVID-19.

The genes are TRBV10-1 and TRBJ1-2; D may be TRBD1 (6 bases). The CDR3 contains 12 residues. V shed 3 bases and J shed 8 bases, with 10 bases lying between them. Germline lookup yields CDR1 WNHNN and CDR2 SYGVQD (reference sequence). In DNA form, the CDR3 reads TGCGCCAGCAGTGAACAGGGCAAAGGCTACACCTTC. It yields the protein CASSEQGKGYTF.

This chain connects TRBV7-2 to TRBJ1-5, with 7 bases lining up with TRBD1. CDR1 and CDR2 (germline): SGHTA, FQGNSA. The CDR3 length is 15 residues. V dropped 4 bases and J dropped 3; count of bases not matched to a gene: 6. CDR3 sequence reads: CASSSRTGPNQPQHF. Here the CDR3 DNA reads TGTGCCAGCAGCTCCAGGACAGGACCCAATCAGCCCCAGCATTTT.

The chain links TRBV4-2 to TRBJ2-7; tentatively, D is TRBD2 (6 bases). Germline V gene data show CDR1 as LGHNA and CDR2 as YNFKEQ. V lost 0 bases to trimming and J lost 0 bases, with 15 bases between them. CDR3 length: 17 residues. As DNA, the CDR3 is TGTGCCAGCAGCCAAGATGCGGGAAGGGCGAGCTCCTACGAGCAGTACTTC. Encoded protein: CASSQDAGRASSYEQYF.

In this sample, this clone turned up a few times. The J gene is TRBJ2-7, the V gene TRBV29-1, with TRBD2 as a possible D gene (6 bases). The ends were cut back, 5 bases at V and 1 base at J, with 9 bases in the middle. Germline CDR1 reads SQVTM; CDR2 reads ANQGSEA. The CDR3 spans 12 residues. CDR3 in DNA: TGCAGCGTTCGGGAGACTTCCTACGAGCAGTACTTC. Residues: CSVRETSYEQYF.

The genes are TRBV5-5 and TRBJ2-7, with a weak D call TRBD2 (5 bases). V lost 4 bases to trimming and J lost 0 bases, with 14 bases between them. Germline loops: CDR1 SGHKS, CDR2 YYEKEE (reference sequence). The CDR3 has 15 residues. CDR3 DNA: TGTGCCAGCAGCCACCGGGGTCAAAGCTCCTACGAGCAGTACTTC. This gives the protein CASSHRGQSSYEQYF.

In this sample, this clone turned up once. The J gene is TRBJ2-4, the V gene TRBV21-1; the table's TRBD1 call for D was not verified on the DNA. TRBV21-1 is noted as a pseudogene. This CDR3 has 18 residues. The CDR3 DNA sequence: TGTGCCAGCAGAGCACCCGAACCCAGCGACAGCCCCAAAAACATTCAGTACTTC. Protein: CASRAPEPSDSPKNIQYF.

The DNA for the CDR3 is TGCGCCAGCAGCTCCCGAGACTACGAGCAGTACTTC. This translates into CASSSRDYEQYF. The chain combines TRBV5-1 with TRBJ2-7; no definite D call. The V gene's germline CDR1 is SGHRS and CDR2 YFSETQ. The CDR3 runs to 12 residues. Trimming left V 3 bases short and J 3 bases short, with 7 bases between.

The chain employs TRBV19 and TRBJ2-5; 13 bases line up with TRBD2. V lost 5 bases, J lost 1 base, and 19 bases stayed unmatched. The germline CDR1 and CDR2 sequences are LNHDA and SQIVND (reference sequence). The CDR3 is made up of 21 amino acids. The CDR3 nucleotides are TGTGCCAGTAGTCCTCGCTTGGGAAGGGGTGGGACTAGCGGGGCCCAAGAGACCCAGTACTTC. Translation: CASSPRLGRGGTSGAQETQYF.

V and J are TRBV21-1 and TRBJ1-3; no check of the table's D call, TRBD1, against the DNA was made. TRBV21-1 is marked as a pseudogene. This CDR3 contains 17 residues. CDR3 loop: CASSEDRGKVNVNTIYF. CDR3 in DNA: TGTGCCAGCAGCGAAGATAGGGGGAAAGTGAACGTAAACACCATATATTTT.

In regard to this clone: The identical CDR3 is also encoded by other nucleotide sequences in the sample. The chain carries TRBV6-1 and TRBJ1-6, with 8 positions matching TRBD1. The junction had 4 bases not matched to a gene; V was cut back by 3 bases and J by 9 bases. The CDR3 has 14 residues. Germline assignment: CDR1 MNHNS and CDR2 SASEGT. CDR3 nucleotide sequence: TGTGCCAGCAGTGAGACAGGGGTAGGTTCACCCCTCCACTTT. As protein: CASSETGVGSPLHF.

This chain uses TRBV25-1 with TRBJ2-1, with 7 positions matching TRBD2. The CDR3 totals 16 residues. J lost 3 bases, V lost 5 bases, and 10 bases had no gene match. Germline values: CDR1 MGHDK, CDR2 SYGVNS. The CDR3 sequence: CASSKITSELYNEQFF. CDR3 bases: TGTGCCAGCAGTAAAATCACTAGCGAACTCTACAATGAGCAGTTCTTC.

This clone occurred once. The chain couples TRBV29-1 to TRBJ1-1; D gene ambiguous. Trimming removed 7 bases from V and 3 bases from J, with 9 bases in between. The V gene's germline CDR1 is SQVTM and CDR2 ANQGSEA. The CDR3 covers 11 residues. CDR3 loop: CSASYDTEAFF. The CDR3 coding sequence is TGCAGCGCGAGCTATGACACTGAAGCTTTCTTT.

This rearrangement joins TRBV5-1 to TRBJ2-2; TRBD1 aligns across 7 bases. The CDR3 loop spans 14 amino acids. With 2 bases clipped from V and 3 bases from J, the junction kept 1 base outside the gene matches. Germline V gene lookup returns CDR1 SGHRS and CDR2 YFSETQ. In DNA form, the CDR3 reads TGCGCCAGCAGCTTACAGGGGTACACCGGGGAGCTGTTTTTT. This codes for CASSLQGYTGELFF. Looking up the rest from reference TRBV5-1 and TRBJ2-2 gives the full variable domain: KAGVTQTPRYLIKTRGQQVTLSCSPISGHRSVSWYQQTPGQGLQFLFEYFSETQRNKGNFPGRFSGRQFSNSRSEMNVSTLELGDSALYLCASSLQGYTGELFFGEGSRLTVL.

This clone was counted a few times. V usage is TRBV14 and J usage is TRBJ2-5, with D tentatively TRBD2 (7 bases). V was pared by 7 bases and J by 5 bases, with 14 bases between. The CDR3 loop spans 13 amino acids. The germline CDR1 and CDR2 sequences are SGHDN and FVKESK. CDR3 nucleotide sequence: TGTGCCAGCATATGGGGGGGCGGGGAGACCCAGTACTTC. Translation gives CASIWGGGETQYF.

The rearrangement uses TRBV3-1 (or the pseudogene TRBV3-2) and TRBJ1-5, with no clear D. Trimming cost V 4 bases and J 7 bases, with 14 bases left between them. The CDR3 consists of 14 residues. Per germline, CDR1 LGHDT and CDR2 YNNKEL (reference sequence). The CDR3 here is CASSPPEVGQPQHF. The CDR3 bases are TGTGCCAGCAGCCCCCCCGAGGTCGGCCAGCCCCAGCATTTT.

As for this clone: Given a much more abundant clone one base away, this may be a read error. The V call is TRBV2, the J call TRBJ2-7, with D possibly TRBD1 on 6 matching bases. V gave up 5 bases and J gave up 0 bases, with 8 bases separating them. Germline V gene sequence: CDR1 SNHLY, CDR2 FYNNEI. CDR3 length: 13 amino acids. The CDR3: CASSRDTSYEQYF. The CDR3 DNA reads TGTGCCAGCAGTCGGGACACCTCCTACGAGCAGTACTTC. The full variable domain, rest sourced from reference TRBV2 and TRBJ2-7, is EPEVTQTPSHQVTQMGQEVILRCVPISNHLYFYWYRQILGQKVEFLVSFYNNEISEKSEIFDDQFSVERPDGSNFTLKIRSTKLEDSAMYFCASSRDTSYEQYFGPGTRLTVT.

The V and J genes are TRBV5-8 and TRBJ2-1; 9 nucleotides line up with TRBD2. V lost 9 bases and J lost 4; bases outside the gene matches: 8. Germline V gene data show CDR1 as SGHTS and CDR2 as YDEGEE. This CDR3 has 14 amino acids. The CDR3 nucleotides are TGTGCCACCAGGCGGGGGGGAGGGTACAATGAGCAGTTCTTC. Its protein product is CATRRGGGYNEQFF.

J is TRBJ2-1 and V is TRBV2; D is ambiguous. V lost 6 bases and J lost 7, with 4 bases in between. The CDR3 runs 10 residues. Germline CDR1 SNHLY, CDR2 FYNNEI. The CDR3 DNA reads as TGTGCCAGCAGCACTAATGAGCAGTTCTTC. Residues: CASSTNEQFF.

The J gene is TRBJ1-2, the V gene TRBV4-1; 7 positions agree with TRBD1. Germline V gives CDR1 MGHRA, CDR2 YSYEKL. J was trimmed by 4 bases and V by 4 bases; bases with no gene match: 6. This CDR3 is 14 amino acids long. The CDR3 nucleotides are TGCGCCAGCAGCCGTCAGGGGGACGGCTATGGCTACACCTTC. Amino acids: CASSRQGDGYGYTF.

The chain joins TRBV2 to TRBJ1-3; possibly TRBD1 for D (6 bases). The CDR3 sequence is 17 residues long. CDR1 and CDR2 (germline): SNHLY, FYNNEI. Trimming took 0 bases from V and 7 from J, leaving 19 bases between them. CDR3 DNA sequence: TGTGCCAGCAGTGAAGCCGTCTTAGTCCAGGGGCTCAACACCATATATTTT. Translating it yields CASSEAVLVQGLNTIYF.

This rearrangement joins TRBV15 to TRBJ1-3; TRBD1 is a possible D gene (6 bases). In germline, CDR1 is LNHNV, CDR2 YYDKDF (reference sequence). V shed 0 bases and J shed 4 bases, with 13 bases lying between them. This CDR3 is built from 16 residues. The CDR3 sequence: CATSRERTGPGNTIYF. CDR3 sequence (DNA): TGTGCCACCAGCAGAGAGCGTACAGGGCCAGGAAACACCATATATTTT.